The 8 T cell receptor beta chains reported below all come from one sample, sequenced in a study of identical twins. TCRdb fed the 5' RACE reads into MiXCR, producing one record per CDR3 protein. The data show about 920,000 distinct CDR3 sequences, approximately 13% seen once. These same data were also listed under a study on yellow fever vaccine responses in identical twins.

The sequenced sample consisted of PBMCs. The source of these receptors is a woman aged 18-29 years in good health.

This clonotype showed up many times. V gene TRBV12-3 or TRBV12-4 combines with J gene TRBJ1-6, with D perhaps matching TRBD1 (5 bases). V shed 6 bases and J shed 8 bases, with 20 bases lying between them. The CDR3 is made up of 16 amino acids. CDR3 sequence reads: CASRPTGQLGDSPLHF. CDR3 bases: TGTGCCAGCAGACCAACCGGACAACTAGGGGATTCACCCCTCCACTTT.

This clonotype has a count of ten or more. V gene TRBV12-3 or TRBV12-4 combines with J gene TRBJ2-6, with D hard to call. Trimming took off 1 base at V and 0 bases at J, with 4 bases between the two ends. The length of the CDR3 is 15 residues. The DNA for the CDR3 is TGTGCCAGCAGTTTAGACAGCTCTGGGGCCAACGTCCTGACTTTC. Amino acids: CASSLDSSGANVLTF.

CDR3 sequence (DNA): TGTGCCAGCAGCCAAGGTCGTCCTGGAAATGAGCAGTTCTTC. Protein sequence: CASSQGRPGNEQFF. J is TRBJ2-1 and V is TRBV3-1; D ambiguous. Germline CDR1 LGHDT, CDR2 YNNKEL (reference sequence). V was clipped by 1 base and J by 7 bases, with 11 bases between them. This CDR3 is 14 amino acids long.

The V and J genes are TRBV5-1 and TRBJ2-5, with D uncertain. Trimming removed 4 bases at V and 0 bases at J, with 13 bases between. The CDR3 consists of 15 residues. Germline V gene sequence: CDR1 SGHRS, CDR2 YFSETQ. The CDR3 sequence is CASSLPFGDQETQYF. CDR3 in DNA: TGCGCCAGCAGCCTCCCCTTTGGGGACCAAGAGACCCAGTACTTC.

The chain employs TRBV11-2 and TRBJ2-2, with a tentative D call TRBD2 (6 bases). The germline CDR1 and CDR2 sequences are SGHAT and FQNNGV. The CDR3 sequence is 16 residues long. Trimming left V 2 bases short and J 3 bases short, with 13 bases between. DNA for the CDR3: TGTGCCAGCAGCTTATTGGGGGGACGGGACACCGGGGAGCTGTTTTTT. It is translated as CASSLLGGRDTGELFF.

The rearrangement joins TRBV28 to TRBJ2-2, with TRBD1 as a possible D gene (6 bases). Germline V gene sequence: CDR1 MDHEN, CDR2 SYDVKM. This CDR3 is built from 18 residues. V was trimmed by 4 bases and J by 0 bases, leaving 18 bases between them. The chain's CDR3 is CASSYPPFGTTNTGELFF. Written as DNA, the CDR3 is TGTGCCAGCAGTTATCCCCCCTTCGGGACAACGAACACCGGGGAGCTGTTTTTT.

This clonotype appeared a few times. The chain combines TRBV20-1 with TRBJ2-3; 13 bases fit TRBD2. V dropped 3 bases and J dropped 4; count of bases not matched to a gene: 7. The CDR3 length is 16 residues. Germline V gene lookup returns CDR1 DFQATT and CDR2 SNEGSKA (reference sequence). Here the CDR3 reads CSASDTSGRGADTQYF. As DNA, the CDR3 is TGCAGTGCTAGCGATACTAGCGGGAGGGGCGCAGATACGCAGTATTTT.

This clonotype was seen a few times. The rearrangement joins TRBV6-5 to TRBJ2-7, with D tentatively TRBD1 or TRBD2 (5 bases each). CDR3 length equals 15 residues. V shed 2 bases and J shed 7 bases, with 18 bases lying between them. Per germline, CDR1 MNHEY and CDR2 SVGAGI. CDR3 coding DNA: TGTGCCAGCAGTTACCGGGACCGGGTACCCAGGGAGCAGTACTTC. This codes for CASSYRDRVPREQYF.